This T cell receptor beta chain was retrieved from a study of early T cells in non-severe SARS-CoV-2 infection. Study background: Chains were not paired, and sequencing was done on bulk RNA from unsorted whole blood.

The protocol attached unique molecular identifiers to individual cDNA molecules. Via MiXCR, TCRdb re-called the 5' RACE reads, giving one row per CDR3 protein. The sample lists about 31,000 distinct CDR3 sequences, approximately 6% occurring once. Germline V gene sequence: CDR1 MNHNS, CDR2 SASEGT. This CDR3 region has 14 residues. Trimming shortened V by 7 bases and J by 7 bases, and 14 bases separated the two germline ends. This clonotype was seen many times. The source material was whole blood. This TCR was sampled from an adult who was a healthcare worker with PCR-confirmed SARS-CoV-2 infection or an uninfected control (not recorded which). The gene calls are TRBV6-1 and TRBJ1-6, with D perhaps matching TRBD1 (5 bases). CDR3 in amino acids: CASMGGVSNSPLHF. In nucleotides, the CDR3 is TGTGCCAGCATGGGGGGGGTCTCAAATTCACCCCTCCACTTT.